The 10 T cell receptor beta chains listed next were all sequenced from one sample in a study of cytotoxic CD8 clonotypes in ibrutinib-treated CLL. Assay: immunoSEQ multiplex PCR; the TCRdb copy retains only in-frame clones and omits some. The table has fewer than 300,000 clones, 76% seen once. The source material was PBMCs, sampled at disease progression, from a patient treated with ibrutinib. These receptors were obtained from a human donor with chronic lymphocytic leukemia.

This chain joins TRBV18 and TRBJ2-1, with 9 bases fitting TRBD1. From germline, CDR1 is KGHSH and CDR2 LQKENI. The CDR3 loop spans 12 amino acids. V dropped 2 bases and J dropped 15; count of bases not matched to a gene: 5. The CDR3 nucleotides are TGTGCCAGCTCACCAGTCGGGACAGGGCCGTTCTTC. This translates into CASSPVGTGPFF.

Notes on this clone: Other nucleotide sequences from this sample produce the same CDR3. The chain is built from TRBV9 and TRBJ2-7, with a weak D call TRBD1 (6 bases). This CDR3 comprises 15 residues. In germline, CDR1 is SGDLS, CDR2 YYNGEE. V shed 2 bases and J shed 2 bases, with 14 bases lying between them. The DNA for the CDR3 is TGTGCCAGCAGCGTGGCAGGGGCGCCAACCTACGAGCAGTACTTC. Residues: CASSVAGAPTYEQYF. Full variable domain (remainder filled in from reference TRBV9 and TRBJ2-7): DSGVTQTPKHLITATGQRVTLRCSPRSGDLSVYWYQQSLDQGLQFLIQYYNGEERAKGNILERFSAQQFPDLHSELNLSSLELGDSALYFCASSVAGAPTYEQYFGPGTRLTVT.

This clone was observed a single time. The chain is built from TRBV6-5 and TRBJ2-2; 7 bases line up with TRBD1. The germline V gene encodes CDR1 MNHEY and CDR2 SVGAGI. With 6 bases clipped from V and 6 bases from J, the junction kept 4 bases outside the gene matches. This CDR3 has 13 amino acids. The CDR3 DNA follows: TGTGCCAGCAGACCCCAGGGGGCCGGGGAGCTGTTTTTT. The encoded protein is CASRPQGAGELFF.

This rearrangement joins TRBV7-2 to TRBJ2-2; 7 nucleotides line up with TRBD2. Germline V gene lookup returns CDR1 SGHTA and CDR2 FQGNSA. The CDR3 contains 15 residues. V shed 4 bases, J shed 5 bases, and the junction held 7 bases outside the gene matches. Here the CDR3 DNA reads TGTGCCAGCAGCTGGGCTAGCGGAGGTACCGGGGAGCTGTTTTTT. Encoded protein: CASSWASGGTGELFF.

The chain recombines TRBV7-9 with TRBJ2-7; the D gene is possibly TRBD1 (7 bases). This CDR3 region has 16 residues. Germline V gene data show CDR1 as SEHNR and CDR2 as FQNEAQ (reference sequence). V was shortened by 5 bases and J by 5 bases, with 22 bases between the two germline ends. The CDR3 DNA follows: TGTGCCAGCAGCCCGACGGCGGGACAGAGCTCTAACGAGCAGTACTTC. Translated: CASSPTAGQSSNEQYF.

Only a few counts were recorded for this clone. The genes are TRBV15 and TRBJ2-1; tentatively, D is TRBD1 or TRBD2 (5 bases each). This CDR3 has 15 amino acids. Germline V gene sequence: CDR1 LNHNV, CDR2 YYDKDF (reference sequence). Trimming took 1 base from V and 9 from J, leaving 16 bases between them. CDR3 DNA: TGTGCCACCAGCAGAGCCGGGACCACGGGGACTGAGCAGTTCTTC. This encodes CATSRAGTTGTEQFF.

V is TRBV6-5 and J is TRBJ1-5; TRBD1 is a possible D gene (6 bases). The V gene's germline CDR1 is MNHEY and CDR2 SVGAGI. The V end was cut by 5 bases, the J end by 4 bases, with 12 bases between. The CDR3 contains 14 residues. CDR3 amino acids: CASSLTGLNQPQHF. CDR3 sequence (DNA): TGTGCCAGCAGTCTAACAGGGCTAAATCAGCCCCAGCATTTT.

V usage is TRBV10-2 and J usage is TRBJ2-5; 7 bases match TRBD2. Germline V CDR1 and CDR2: WSHSY, SAAADI. J lost 3 bases, V lost 4 bases, and 8 bases had no gene match. The CDR3 is 15 amino acids. The CDR3 DNA reads TGCGCCAGCAGTGGGGCGGGAGTAGGTAAAGAGACCCAGTACTTC. Translating gives CASSGAGVGKETQYF.

The genes are TRBV29-1 and TRBJ1-4; perhaps TRBD1 as D (6 bases). The CDR3 totals 13 residues. V was pared by 5 bases and J by 8 bases, with 15 bases between. Germline V lookup: CDR1 SQVTM, CDR2 ANQGSEA. The CDR3 bases are TGCAGCGTTACCGGGACAAAGGGAGAAAAACTGTTTTTT. Protein: CSVTGTKGEKLFF.

V is TRBV5-6 and J is TRBJ1-2; TRBD1 matches at 9 bases. Germline values: CDR1 SGHDT, CDR2 YYEEEE. V lost 4 bases, J lost 4 bases, and 17 bases stayed unmatched. This CDR3 spans 18 amino acids. The CDR3 is CASSVPGTGLLWSYGYTF. CDR3 in DNA: TGTGCCAGCAGCGTCCCAGGGACAGGGTTATTATGGAGCTATGGCTACACCTTC. Complete variable domain (other parts from reference TRBV5-6 and TRBJ1-2): DAGVTQSPTHLIKTRGQQVTLRCSPKSGHDTVSWYQQALGQGPQFIFQYYEEEERQRGNFPDRFSGHQFPNYSSELNVNALLLGDSALYLCASSVPGTGLLWSYGYTFGSGTRLTVV.